The following is a T cell receptor beta chain sequence with its context. The antigen remains unidentified. Primers included in the PCR were 60 Vbeta and 13 Jbeta primers. In the source study's methods: Roughly 12 million shared chains were among some 80 million unique TCR beta chains counted in a later analysis. Using immunoSEQ multiplex PCR, the repertoire was profiled, and TCRdb retains in-frame clones only, with some absent. V, J and clone size are those of that table, while D and trimming were read from the DNA. The sample carries 220,000 or so clones, under 85% recorded once. The CDR3 is 13 amino acids. Germline lookup yields CDR1 MGHRA and CDR2 YSYEKL. V dropped 1 base and J dropped 8 bases, with 11 bases sitting between them. These data come from a study of cytomegalovirus exposure and HLA in healthy donors. Study at large: Falling in the Caucasian-associated ancestry cluster were 81% of approximately 410 genotyped donors. Study observations and caveats: Listed as cytomegalovirus-associated were over 150 TCR beta chains.

The sequenced sample consisted of PBMCs. The V call is TRBV4-1, the J call TRBJ1-2; a possible D gene is TRBD1 (5 bases). The clonotype comes from a middle-aged man in good health and CMV-seronegative. As DNA, the CDR3 is TGCGCCAGCAGCCAAGCGGGAGGGGAAGGCTACACCTTC. This codes for CASSQAGGEGYTF.